This T cell receptor beta chain was recorded in a study of blood T cells in healthy people across ages. Study-wide results and caveats: Higher diversity and more naive CD4+ cells were features of long-lived donors, compared to aged donors.

Trimming took 7 bases from V and 5 from J, leaving 11 bases between them. The CDR3 contains 12 residues. Germline lookup yields CDR1 MDHEN and CDR2 SYDVKM. Then a second PCR, running roughly 7 to 11 cycles, was carried out with a sample-barcoded 5' primer and a J-beta primer mix. TCRdb re-analysed the 5' RACE reads in MiXCR, keeping a single row per CDR3 protein. The top ten clones hold around 14% of a sample with about 1.1 million distinct CDR3 sequences, roughly two fifths of them seen once. This clonotype was observed at least ten times. Its antigen is still unknown. RNA extraction gave at least 5.5 micrograms of total RNA per sample.

Sequencing input: blood. V usage is TRBV28 and J usage is TRBJ2-5; no firm D call. This TCR derives from a man aged 18 to 30 in good health. The CDR3 DNA reads as TGTGCCAGCAACTTAAAGAGGGAGACCCAGTACTTC. Protein product: CASNLKRETQYF. The full variable domain, rest sourced from reference TRBV28 and TRBJ2-5, is DVKVTQSSRYLVKRTGEKVFLECVQDMDHENMFWYRQDPGLGLRLIYFSYDVKMKEKGDIPEGYSVSREKKERFSLILESASTNQTSMYLCASNLKRETQYFGPGTRLLVL.